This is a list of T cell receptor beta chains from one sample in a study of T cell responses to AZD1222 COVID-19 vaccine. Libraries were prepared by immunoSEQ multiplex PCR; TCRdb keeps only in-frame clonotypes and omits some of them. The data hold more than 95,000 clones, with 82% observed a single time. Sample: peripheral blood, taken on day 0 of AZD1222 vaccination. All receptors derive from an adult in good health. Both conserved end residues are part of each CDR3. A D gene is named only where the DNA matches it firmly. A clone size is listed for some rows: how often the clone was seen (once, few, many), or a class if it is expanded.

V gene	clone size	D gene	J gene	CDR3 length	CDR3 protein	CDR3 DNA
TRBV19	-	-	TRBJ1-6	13	CASSDTRDSPLHF	TGTGCCAGTTCGGACACCCGCGATTCACCCCTCCACTTT
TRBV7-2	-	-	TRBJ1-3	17	CASSPLAGGLAGNTIYF	TGTGCCAGCAGCCCCCTAGCGGGGGGGCTGGCTGGAAACACCATATATTTT
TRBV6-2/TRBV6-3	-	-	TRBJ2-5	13	CASSYRGGETQYF	TGTGCCAGCAGTTACCGGGGTGGGGAGACCCAGTACTTC
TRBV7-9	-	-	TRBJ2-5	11	CASSPQETQYF	TGTGCCAGCAGCCCCCAAGAGACCCAGTACTTC
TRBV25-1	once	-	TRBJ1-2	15	CASRGLSLANYGYTF	TGTGCCAGCAGGGGGTTATCCCTAGCTAACTATGGCTACACCTTC
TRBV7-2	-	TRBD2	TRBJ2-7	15	CASSSSGGLSYEQYF	TGTGCCAGCAGCTCCTCGGGGGGGCTGAGCTACGAGCAGTACTTC
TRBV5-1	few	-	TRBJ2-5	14	CASSLLSLQETQYF	TGCGCCAGCAGCTTGCTCAGCCTCCAAGAGACCCAGTACTTC
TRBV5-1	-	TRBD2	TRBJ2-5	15	CASSLSSGGKETQYF	TGCGCCAGCAGCTTGTCCAGCGGGGGGAAAGAGACCCAGTACTTC
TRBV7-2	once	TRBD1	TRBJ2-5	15	CASSLQGQGGETQYF	TGTGCCAGCAGCTTGCAGGGACAGGGGGGGGAGACCCAGTACTTC
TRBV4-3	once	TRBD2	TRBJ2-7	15	CASSQVLAGVGEQYF	TGCGCCAGCAGCCAAGTCTTAGCGGGGGTAGGGGAGCAGTACTTC
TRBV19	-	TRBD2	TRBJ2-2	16	CASSIVASGGAGELFF	TGTGCCAGTAGTATAGTGGCTAGCGGGGGGGCCGGGGAGCTGTTTTTT
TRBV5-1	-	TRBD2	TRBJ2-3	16	CASSLALAGGTDTQYF	TGCGCCAGCAGCTTGGCCTTAGCGGGGGGCACAGATACGCAGTATTTT
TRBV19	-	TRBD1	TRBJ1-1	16	CASSDQAAAGGTEAFF	TGTGCCAGTAGCGATCAGGCCGCCGCAGGGGGAACTGAAGCTTTCTTT
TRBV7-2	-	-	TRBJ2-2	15	CASRGGGMNTGELFF	TGTGCCAGCAGGGGTGGGGGCATGAACACCGGGGAGCTGTTTTTT
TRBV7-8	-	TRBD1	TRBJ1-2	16	CASSLGMTGSFYGYTF	TGTGCCAGCAGCTTAGGGATGACAGGGTCCTTCTATGGCTACACCTTC
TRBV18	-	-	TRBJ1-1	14	CASSPLDRYTEAFF	TGTGCCAGCTCACCCCTGGACAGATACACTGAAGCTTTCTTT
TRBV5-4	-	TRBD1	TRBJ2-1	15	CASSLGQGGFNEQFF	TGTGCCAGCAGCTTGGGACAGGGGGGTTTCAATGAGCAGTTCTTC
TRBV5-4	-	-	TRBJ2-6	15	CASSWAGSGANVLTF	TGTGCCAGCAGCTGGGCAGGGTCAGGGGCCAACGTCCTGACTTTC
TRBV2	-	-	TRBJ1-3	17	CASSEMRGRYSGNTIYF	TGTGCCAGCAGTGAAATGAGGGGCCGATACTCTGGAAACACCATATATTTT
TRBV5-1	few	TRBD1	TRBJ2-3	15	CASSLQGGSTDTQYF	TGCGCCAGCAGCTTACAGGGGGGAAGCACAGATACGCAGTATTTT
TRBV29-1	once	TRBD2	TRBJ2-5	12	CSWLAGEETQYF	TGCAGCTGGCTAGCGGGGGAGGAGACCCAGTACTTC
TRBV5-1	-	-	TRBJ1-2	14	CASSLARGSYGYTF	TGCGCCAGCAGCTTGGCCCGGGGGAGCTATGGCTACACCTTC
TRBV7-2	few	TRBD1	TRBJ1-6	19	CASSSALKQGNPYNSPLHF	TGTGCCAGCAGCTCCGCGTTAAAACAGGGGAACCCATATAATTCACCCCTCCACTTT
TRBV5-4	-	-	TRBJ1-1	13	CASSGRANTEAFF	TGTGCCAGCAGCGGCAGGGCAAACACTGAAGCTTTCTTT
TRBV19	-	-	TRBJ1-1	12	CASSDLRTEAFF	TGTGCCAGTAGCGATCTGAGGACTGAAGCTTTCTTT
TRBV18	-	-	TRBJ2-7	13	CASSPRDPPEQYF	TGTGCCAGCTCACCACGGGACCCGCCGGAGCAGTACTTC
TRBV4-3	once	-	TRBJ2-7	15	CASSAGSRLVGEQYF	TGCGCCAGCAGCGCAGGAAGTAGACTGGTCGGTGAGCAGTACTTC
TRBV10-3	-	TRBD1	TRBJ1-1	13	CAIRGQENTEAFF	TGTGCCATCAGGGGACAGGAGAACACTGAAGCTTTCTTT
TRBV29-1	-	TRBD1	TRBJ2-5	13	CSGLRDRERTQYF	TGCAGCGGGCTCCGGGACAGGGAGAGGACCCAGTACTTC
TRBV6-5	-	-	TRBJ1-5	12	CASSPPNQPQHF	TGTGCCAGCAGTCCCCCGAATCAGCCCCAGCATTTT
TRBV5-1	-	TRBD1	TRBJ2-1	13	CASSRDSRNEQFF	TGCGCCAGCAGCCGGGACAGTAGGAATGAGCAGTTCTTC
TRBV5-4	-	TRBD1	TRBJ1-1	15	CASSRGDRVPLEAFF	TGTGCCAGCAGCCGGGGGGACAGGGTCCCCCTTGAAGCTTTCTTT
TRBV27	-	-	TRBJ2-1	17	CASSTPSFSGGPNEQFF	TGTGCCAGCAGCACCCCGTCATTTTCTGGGGGGCCCAATGAGCAGTTCTTC
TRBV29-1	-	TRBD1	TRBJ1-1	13	CSVRTGENTEAFF	TGCAGCGTTCGGACAGGGGAAAACACTGAAGCTTTCTTT
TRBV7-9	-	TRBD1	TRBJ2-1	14	CASSPGTGEGEQFF	TGTGCCAGCAGCCCCGGGACAGGGGAGGGTGAGCAGTTCTTC
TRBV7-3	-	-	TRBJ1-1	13	CASSSTGNTEAFF	TGTGCCAGCAGCTCGACAGGGAACACTGAAGCTTTCTTT
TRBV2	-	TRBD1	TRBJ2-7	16	CASSADRVRAYGEQYF	TGTGCCAGCAGTGCGGACAGGGTGAGGGCTTATGGCGAGCAGTACTTC
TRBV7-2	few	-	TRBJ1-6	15	CASSPTRQHNSPLHF	TGTGCCAGCAGCCCAACCAGACAGCATAATTCACCCCTCCACTTT
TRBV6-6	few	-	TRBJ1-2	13	CASRDTANYGYTF	TGTGCCAGCAGGGATACAGCTAACTATGGCTACACCTTC
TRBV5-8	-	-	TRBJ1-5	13	CASSLVHNQPQHF	TGTGCCAGCAGCTTGGTGCATAATCAGCCCCAGCATTTT
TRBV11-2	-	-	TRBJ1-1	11	CASSPQTVAFF	TGTGCCAGCAGCCCCCAGACAGTAGCTTTCTTT
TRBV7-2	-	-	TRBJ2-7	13	CASSLAEGREQYF	TGTGCCAGCAGCTTAGCCGAGGGTCGCGAGCAGTACTTC
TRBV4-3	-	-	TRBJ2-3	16	CASGRATGTSTDTQYF	TGCGCCTCAGGCAGGGCGACAGGGACTAGCACAGATACGCAGTATTTT
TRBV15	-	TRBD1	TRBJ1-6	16	CATSTLGDSRNSPLHF	TGTGCCACCAGCACCCTCGGGGACAGCCGCAATTCACCCCTCCACTTT
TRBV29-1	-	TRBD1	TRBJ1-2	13	CSVAGQTNYGYTF	TGCAGCGTTGCGGGACAGACGAACTATGGCTACACCTTC
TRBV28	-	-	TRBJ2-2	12	CASRLLTGELFF	TGTGCCAGCCGACTACTCACCGGGGAGCTGTTTTTT
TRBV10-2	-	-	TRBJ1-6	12	CASRRYNSPLHF	TGCGCCAGCCGACGTTATAATTCACCCCTCCACTTT
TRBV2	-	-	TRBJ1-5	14	CASMRGAGSQPQHF	TGTGCCAGCATGAGGGGGGCTGGGAGTCAGCCCCAGCATTTT
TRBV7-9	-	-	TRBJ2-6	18	CASSAAQGEGFGANVLTF	TGTGCCAGCAGCGCAGCCCAGGGTGAGGGTTTTGGGGCCAACGTCCTGACTTTC
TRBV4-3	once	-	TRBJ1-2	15	CASSQDLAGLYGYTF	TGCGCCAGCAGCCAAGATTTAGCGGGATTGTATGGCTACACCTTC
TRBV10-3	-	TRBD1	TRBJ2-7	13	CATTPGQVYEQYF	TGTGCCACAACCCCGGGACAGGTCTACGAGCAGTACTTC
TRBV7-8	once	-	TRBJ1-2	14	CASSLEGFNYGYTF	TGTGCCAGCAGCCTAGAGGGATTTAACTATGGCTACACCTTC
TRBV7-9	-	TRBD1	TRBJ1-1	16	CASSFSTGGGGTEAFF	TGTGCCAGCAGCTTCTCCACAGGGGGCGGTGGAACTGAAGCTTTCTTT
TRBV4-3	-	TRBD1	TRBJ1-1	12	CASSRGQGEAFF	TGCGCCAGCAGCCGTGGACAGGGTGAGGCTTTCTTT
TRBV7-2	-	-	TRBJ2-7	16	CASSFQGWGIQYEQYF	TGTGCCAGCAGCTTCCAGGGATGGGGGATCCAATACGAGCAGTACTTC
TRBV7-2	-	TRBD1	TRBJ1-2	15	CASSLAPGQKGGYTF	TGTGCCAGCAGCTTAGCCCCGGGACAGAAAGGCGGCTACACCTTC
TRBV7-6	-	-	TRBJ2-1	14	CASSLGAYGYEQFF	TGTGCCAGCAGCTTGGGGGCCTACGGGTATGAGCAGTTCTTC
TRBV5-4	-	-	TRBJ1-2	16	CASSLASAAYRYGYTF	TGTGCCAGCAGCTTGGCCAGCGCAGCTTATCGGTATGGCTACACCTTC
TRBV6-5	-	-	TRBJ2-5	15	CASSYLAELQETQYF	TGTGCCAGCAGTTACTTAGCCGAACTCCAAGAGACCCAGTACTTC
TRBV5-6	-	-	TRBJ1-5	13	CASSLQQNQPQHF	TGTGCCAGCAGCTTGCAGCAGAACCAGCCCCAGCATTTT